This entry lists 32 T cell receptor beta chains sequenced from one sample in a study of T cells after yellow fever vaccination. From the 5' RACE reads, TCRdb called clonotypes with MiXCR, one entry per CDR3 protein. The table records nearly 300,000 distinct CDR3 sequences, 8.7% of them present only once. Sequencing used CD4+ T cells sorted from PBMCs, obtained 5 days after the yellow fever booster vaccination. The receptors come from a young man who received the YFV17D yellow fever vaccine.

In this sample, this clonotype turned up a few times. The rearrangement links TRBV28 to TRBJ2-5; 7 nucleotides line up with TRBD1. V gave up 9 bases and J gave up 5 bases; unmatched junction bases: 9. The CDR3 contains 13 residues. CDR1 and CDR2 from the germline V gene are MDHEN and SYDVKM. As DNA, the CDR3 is TGTGCCAGTCTCGAGGGGGCGAAGGAGACCCAGTACTTC. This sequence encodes CASLEGAKETQYF.

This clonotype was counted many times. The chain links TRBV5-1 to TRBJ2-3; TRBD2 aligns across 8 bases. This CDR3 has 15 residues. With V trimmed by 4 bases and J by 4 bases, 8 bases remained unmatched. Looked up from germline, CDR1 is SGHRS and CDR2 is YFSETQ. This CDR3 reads CASSLSGVIPDTQYF. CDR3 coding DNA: TGCGCCAGCAGCCTTAGCGGGGTCATTCCAGATACGCAGTATTTT.

This CDR3 is CASSYSMGQYNSPLHF. Written as DNA, the CDR3 is TGTGCCAGCAGTTACTCCATGGGACAGTATAATTCACCCCTCCACTTT. The chain carries TRBV6-5 and TRBJ1-6; 7 bases match TRBD1. The J segment lost 4 bases and the V segment lost 0 bases, leaving 3 bases of the junction unmatched. The CDR3 is 16 amino acids. The germline V gene encodes CDR1 MNHEY and CDR2 SVGAGI.

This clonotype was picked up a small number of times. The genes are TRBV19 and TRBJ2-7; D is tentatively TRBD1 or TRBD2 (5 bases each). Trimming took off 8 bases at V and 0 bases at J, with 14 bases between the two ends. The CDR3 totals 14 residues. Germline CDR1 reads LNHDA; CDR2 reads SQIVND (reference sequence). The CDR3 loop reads CASRYRDGSYEQYF. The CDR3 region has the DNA TGTGCCAGTCGCTACCGGGACGGCTCCTACGAGCAGTACTTC.

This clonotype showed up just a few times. CDR3 residues: CASSERLAGATDTQYF. In DNA, the CDR3 is TGTGCCAGTAGTGAGCGACTAGCGGGGGCCACAGATACGCAGTATTTT. The J gene is TRBJ2-3, the V gene TRBV19; 12 bases line up with TRBD2. V lost 5 bases to trimming and J lost 2 bases; unmatched junction nucleotides: 5. This CDR3 contains 16 residues. Germline lookup yields CDR1 LNHDA and CDR2 SQIVND (reference sequence).

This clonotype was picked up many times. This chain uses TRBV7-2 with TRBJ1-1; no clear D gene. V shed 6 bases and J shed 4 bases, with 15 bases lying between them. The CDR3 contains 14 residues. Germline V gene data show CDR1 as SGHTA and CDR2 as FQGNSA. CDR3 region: CASSPNGWGTEAFF. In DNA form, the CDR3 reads TGTGCCAGCAGTCCTAATGGTTGGGGCACTGAAGCTTTCTTT. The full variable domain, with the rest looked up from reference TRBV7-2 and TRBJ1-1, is GAGVSQSPSNKVTEKGKDVELRCDPISGHTALYWYRQSLGQGLEFLIYFQGNSAPDKSGLPSDRFSAERTGGSVSTLTIQRTQQEDSAVYLCASSPNGWGTEAFFGQGTRLTVV.

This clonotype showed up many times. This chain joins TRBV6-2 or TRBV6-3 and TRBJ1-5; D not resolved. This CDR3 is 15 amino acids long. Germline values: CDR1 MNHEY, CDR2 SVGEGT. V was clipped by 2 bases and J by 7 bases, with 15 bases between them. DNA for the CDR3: TGTGCCAGCAGTTACGATCTTTTAGAGTTCCAGCCCCAGCATTTT. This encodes CASSYDLLEFQPQHF.

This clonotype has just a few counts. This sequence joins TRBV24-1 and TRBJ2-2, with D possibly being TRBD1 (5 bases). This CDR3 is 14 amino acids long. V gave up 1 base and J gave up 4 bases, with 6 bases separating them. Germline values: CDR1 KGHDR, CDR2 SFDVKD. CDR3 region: CATSDFGATGELFF. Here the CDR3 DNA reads TGTGCCACCAGTGATTTTGGGGCCACCGGGGAGCTGTTTTTT.

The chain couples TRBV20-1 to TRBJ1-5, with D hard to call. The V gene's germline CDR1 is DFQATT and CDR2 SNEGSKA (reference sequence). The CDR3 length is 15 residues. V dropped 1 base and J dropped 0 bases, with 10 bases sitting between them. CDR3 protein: CSARGMENSNQPQHF. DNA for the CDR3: TGCAGTGCTAGAGGTATGGAGAATAGCAATCAGCCCCAGCATTTT.

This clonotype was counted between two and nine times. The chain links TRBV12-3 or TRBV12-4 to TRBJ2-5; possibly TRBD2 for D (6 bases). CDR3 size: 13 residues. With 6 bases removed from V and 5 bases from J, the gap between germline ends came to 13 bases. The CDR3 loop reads CASSPWGVETQYF. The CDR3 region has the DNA TGTGCCAGCAGCCCCTGGGGGGTCGAGACCCAGTACTTC.

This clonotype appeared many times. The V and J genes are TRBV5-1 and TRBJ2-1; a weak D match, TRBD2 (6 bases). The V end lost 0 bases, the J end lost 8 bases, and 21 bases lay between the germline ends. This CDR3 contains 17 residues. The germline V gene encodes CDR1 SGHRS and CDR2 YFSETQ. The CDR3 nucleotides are TGCGCCAGCAGCTTGGCCGGCGCGACTTTCCCGGGGGATGAGCAGTTCTTC. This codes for CASSLAGATFPGDEQFF.

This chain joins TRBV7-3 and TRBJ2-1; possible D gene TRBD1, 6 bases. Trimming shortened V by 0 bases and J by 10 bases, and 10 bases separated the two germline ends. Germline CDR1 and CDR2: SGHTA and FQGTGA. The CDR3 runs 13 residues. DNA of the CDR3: TGTGCCAGCAGCTTAACGGAAGGACAGGAGCAGTTCTTC. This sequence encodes CASSLTEGQEQFF. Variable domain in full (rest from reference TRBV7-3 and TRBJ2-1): GAGVSQTPSNKVTEKGKYVELRCDPISGHTALYWYRQSLGQGPEFLIYFQGTGAADDSGLPNDRFFAVRPEGSVSTLKIQRTERGDSAVYLCASSLTEGQEQFFGPGTRLTVL.

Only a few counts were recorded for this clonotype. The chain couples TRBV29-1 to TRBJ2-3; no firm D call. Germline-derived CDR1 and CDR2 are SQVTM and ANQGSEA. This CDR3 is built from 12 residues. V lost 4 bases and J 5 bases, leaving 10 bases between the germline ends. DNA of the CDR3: TGCAGCGTTGTCCAGCTGGTAGATACGCAGTATTTT. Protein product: CSVVQLVDTQYF.

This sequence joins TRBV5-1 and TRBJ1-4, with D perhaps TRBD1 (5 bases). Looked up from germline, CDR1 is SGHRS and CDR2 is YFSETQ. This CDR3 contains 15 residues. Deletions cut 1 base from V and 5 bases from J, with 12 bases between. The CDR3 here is CASSLRTGPNEKLFF. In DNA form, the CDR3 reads TGCGCCAGCAGCTTGCGAACGGGACCAAATGAAAAACTGTTTTTT.

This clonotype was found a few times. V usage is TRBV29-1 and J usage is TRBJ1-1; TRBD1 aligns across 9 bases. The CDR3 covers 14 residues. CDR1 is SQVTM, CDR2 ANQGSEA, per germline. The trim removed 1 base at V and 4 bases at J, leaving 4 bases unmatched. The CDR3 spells CSVEATGGSTEAFF. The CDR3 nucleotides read TGCAGCGTTGAAGCAACAGGGGGCTCCACTGAAGCTTTCTTT.

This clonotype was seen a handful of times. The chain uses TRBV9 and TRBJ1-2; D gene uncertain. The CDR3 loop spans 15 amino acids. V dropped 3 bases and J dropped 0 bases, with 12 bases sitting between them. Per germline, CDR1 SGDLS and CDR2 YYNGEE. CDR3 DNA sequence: TGTGCCAGCAGCGCGTTCGGGTGGGCTAACTATGGCTACACCTTC. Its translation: CASSAFGWANYGYTF.

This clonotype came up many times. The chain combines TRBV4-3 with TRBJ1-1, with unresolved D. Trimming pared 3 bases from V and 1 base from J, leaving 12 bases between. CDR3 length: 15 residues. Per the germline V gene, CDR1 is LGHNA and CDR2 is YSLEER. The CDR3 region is CASSQVPRGNTEAFF. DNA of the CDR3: TGCGCCAGCAGCCAGGTGCCTCGGGGGAACACTGAAGCTTTCTTT.

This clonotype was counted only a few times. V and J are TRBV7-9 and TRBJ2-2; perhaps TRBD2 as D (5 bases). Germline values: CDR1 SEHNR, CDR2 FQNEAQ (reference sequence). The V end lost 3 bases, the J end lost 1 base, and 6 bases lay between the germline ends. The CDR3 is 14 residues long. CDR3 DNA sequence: TGTGCCAGCAGCTTGGACTTGAACACCGGGGAGCTGTTTTTT. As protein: CASSLDLNTGELFF.

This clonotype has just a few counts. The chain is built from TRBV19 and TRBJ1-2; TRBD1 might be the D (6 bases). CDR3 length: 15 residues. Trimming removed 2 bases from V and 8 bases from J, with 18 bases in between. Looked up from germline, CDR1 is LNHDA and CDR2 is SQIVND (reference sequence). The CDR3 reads CASSIYVGGHGGYTF. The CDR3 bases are TGTGCCAGTAGTATATACGTTGGGGGGCATGGAGGCTACACCTTC.

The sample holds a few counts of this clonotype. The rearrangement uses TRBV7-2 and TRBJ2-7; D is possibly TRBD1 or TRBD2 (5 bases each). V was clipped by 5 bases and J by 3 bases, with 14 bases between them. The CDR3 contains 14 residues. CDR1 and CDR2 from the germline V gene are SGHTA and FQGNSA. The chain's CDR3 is CASSPPGTFYEQYF. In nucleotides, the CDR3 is TGTGCCAGCAGCCCGCCCGGGACCTTCTACGAGCAGTACTTC.

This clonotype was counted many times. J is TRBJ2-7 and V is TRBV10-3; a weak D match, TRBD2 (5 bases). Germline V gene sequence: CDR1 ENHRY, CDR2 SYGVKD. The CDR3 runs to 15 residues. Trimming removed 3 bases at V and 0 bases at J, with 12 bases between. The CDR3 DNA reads TGTGCCATCAGTGACGGCAGGAGGAGCTCCTACGAGCAGTACGTC. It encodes CAISDGRRSSYEQYV.

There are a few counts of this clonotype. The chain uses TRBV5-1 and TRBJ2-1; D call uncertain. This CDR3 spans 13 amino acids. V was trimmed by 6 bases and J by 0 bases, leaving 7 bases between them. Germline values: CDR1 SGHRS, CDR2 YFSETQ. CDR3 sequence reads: CASKVGSYNEQFF. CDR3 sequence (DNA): TGCGCCAGCAAGGTAGGCTCCTACAATGAGCAGTTCTTC.

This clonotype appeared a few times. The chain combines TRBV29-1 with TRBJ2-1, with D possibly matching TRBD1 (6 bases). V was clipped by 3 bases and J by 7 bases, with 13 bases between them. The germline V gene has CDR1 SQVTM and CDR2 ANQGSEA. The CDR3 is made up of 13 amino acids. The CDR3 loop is CSVETTGLNEQFF. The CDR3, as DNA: TGCAGCGTTGAGACCACAGGGTTGAATGAGCAGTTCTTC.

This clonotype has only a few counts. The CDR3 region is CASSQGLQGVYEQYV. The CDR3 nucleotides read TGTGCCAGCAGCCAAGGTTTACAGGGGGTCTACGAGCAGTACGTC. This rearrangement joins TRBV3-1 to TRBJ2-7; 8 nucleotides match TRBD1. From germline, CDR1 is LGHDT and CDR2 YNNKEL (reference sequence). The CDR3 is 15 amino acids. With V trimmed by 1 base and J by 3 bases, 5 bases remained unmatched.

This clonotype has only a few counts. The CDR3 DNA reads as TGTGCCAGCTCACCACGCTCAGGGCAAGAGACCCAGTACTTC. Translating gives CASSPRSGQETQYF. The chain carries TRBV18 and TRBJ2-5, with a tentative D call TRBD1 (5 bases). V lost 1 base and J 2 bases, leaving 8 bases between the germline ends. The germline CDR1 and CDR2 sequences are KGHSH and LQKENI. The CDR3 extends over 14 amino acids.

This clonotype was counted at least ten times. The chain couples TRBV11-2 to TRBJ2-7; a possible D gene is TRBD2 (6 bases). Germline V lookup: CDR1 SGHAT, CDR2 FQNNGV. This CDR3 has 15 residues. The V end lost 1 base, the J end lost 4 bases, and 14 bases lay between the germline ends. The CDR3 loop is CASSLVWAGSYEQYF. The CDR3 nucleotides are TGTGCCAGCAGCTTAGTCTGGGCCGGGAGTTACGAGCAGTACTTC.

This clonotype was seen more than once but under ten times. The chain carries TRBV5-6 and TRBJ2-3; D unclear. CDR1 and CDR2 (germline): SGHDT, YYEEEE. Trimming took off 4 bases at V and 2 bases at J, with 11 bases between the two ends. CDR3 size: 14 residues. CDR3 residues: CASSTQVFTDTQYF. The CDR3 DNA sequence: TGTGCCAGCAGCACGCAGGTATTCACAGATACGCAGTATTTT.

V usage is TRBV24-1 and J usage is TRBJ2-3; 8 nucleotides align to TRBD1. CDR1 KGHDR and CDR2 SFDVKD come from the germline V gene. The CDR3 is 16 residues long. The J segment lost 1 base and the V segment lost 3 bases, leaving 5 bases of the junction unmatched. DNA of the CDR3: TGTGCCACCAGTGATCGGACAGGGCGGGGCACAGATACGCAGTATTTT. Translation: CATSDRTGRGTDTQYF.

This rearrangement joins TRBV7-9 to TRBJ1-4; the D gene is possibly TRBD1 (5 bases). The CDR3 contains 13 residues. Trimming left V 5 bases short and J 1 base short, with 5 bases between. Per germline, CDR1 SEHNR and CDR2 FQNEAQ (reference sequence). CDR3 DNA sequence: TGTGCCAGCAGCGGGGGAACTAATGAAAAACTGTTTTTT. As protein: CASSGGTNEKLFF.

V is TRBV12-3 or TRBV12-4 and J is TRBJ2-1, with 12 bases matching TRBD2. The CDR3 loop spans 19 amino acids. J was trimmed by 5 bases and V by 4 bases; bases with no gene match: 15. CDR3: CASSSPGLAGLYSNNEQFF. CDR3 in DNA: TGTGCCAGCAGTTCCCCGGGACTAGCGGGCCTTTACTCAAACAATGAGCAGTTCTTC.

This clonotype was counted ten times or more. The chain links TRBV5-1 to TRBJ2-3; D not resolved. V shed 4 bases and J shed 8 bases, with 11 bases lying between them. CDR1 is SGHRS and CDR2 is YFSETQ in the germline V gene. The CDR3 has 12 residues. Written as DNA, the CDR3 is TGCGCCAGCAGCGACCAAGCGAGTACGCAGTATTTT. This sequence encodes CASSDQASTQYF.

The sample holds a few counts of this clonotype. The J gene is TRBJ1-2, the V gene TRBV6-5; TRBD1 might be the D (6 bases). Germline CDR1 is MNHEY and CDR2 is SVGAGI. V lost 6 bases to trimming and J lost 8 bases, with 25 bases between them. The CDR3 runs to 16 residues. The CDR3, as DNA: TGTGCCAGCAGCCAGTACCGGGCAGGGGCCTCCTGGGGCTACACCTTC. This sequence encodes CASSQYRAGASWGYTF.